This T cell receptor beta chain was retrieved from a study of T-cell reconstitution after alpha-beta-depleted transplantation in children. Broader study findings: Reportedly, only several hundred clones from non-depleted graft cells drove alpha-beta T-cell counts at about two months. Elevated TCRbeta diversity at day 60 was traced, in some patients, to surviving recipient T cells and thymic progenitors.

This clonotype was recorded many times. Its antigen is not identified. TCRbeta library preparation incorporated unique molecular identifiers. Each CDR3 protein gets one entry after TCRdb re-called the PCR reads with MiXCR. The data show around 670,000 distinct CDR3 sequences, around 13% seen once. Source: PBMCs, taken before TCRalphabeta/CD19-depleted stem cell transplant. The receptor comes from a girl aged 2-10 years with congenital amegakaryocytic thrombocytopenia, due to receive a stem cell transplant.

This chain's CDR3 is CSSRRGYNEQFF. The CDR3 bases are TGCAGTAGCAGGAGGGGATACAATGAGCAGTTCTTC. This sequence joins TRBV20-1 and TRBJ2-1; D may be TRBD2 (6 bases). There are 12 residues in the CDR3. Trimming removed 8 bases from V and 4 bases from J, with 12 bases in between. Germline values: CDR1 DFQATT, CDR2 SNEGSKA (reference sequence).